This TCR beta chain was found in a study of beta chain features in type 1 diabetes. Study results and limitations: Sequencing of cDNA might inflate the share of cells that strongly express TCR. Insertions at VDJ junctions were less frequent in type 1 diabetes patients. These patients also deleted more nucleotides at the same junctions.

This clone was found a few times. The antigen remains undetermined. The CDR3 consists of 15 residues. V was pared by 5 bases and J by 4 bases, with 5 bases of the junction left unmatched. Looked up from germline, CDR1 is SGHTA and CDR2 is FQGNSA. Reverse transcription of all isolated RNA meant that expressed TCRB transcripts were sequenced. The table came from immunoSEQ multiplex PCR; TCRdb's copy has only in-frame clones and leaves some out. The table includes about 250,000 clones, approximately 14% detected once. The authors took one heparinised blood draw, averaging approximately 110 mL, from each donor.

The TCR comes from a woman aged 40 to 55 in good health. Sequenced input: naive CD4+ T cells from blood. V is TRBV7-2 and J is TRBJ2-3; 11 nucleotides agree with TRBD1. CDR3 region: CASSQDRGRSDTQYF. The CDR3 region has the DNA TGTGCCAGCAGCCAGGACAGGGGGCGATCAGATACGCAGTATTTT.